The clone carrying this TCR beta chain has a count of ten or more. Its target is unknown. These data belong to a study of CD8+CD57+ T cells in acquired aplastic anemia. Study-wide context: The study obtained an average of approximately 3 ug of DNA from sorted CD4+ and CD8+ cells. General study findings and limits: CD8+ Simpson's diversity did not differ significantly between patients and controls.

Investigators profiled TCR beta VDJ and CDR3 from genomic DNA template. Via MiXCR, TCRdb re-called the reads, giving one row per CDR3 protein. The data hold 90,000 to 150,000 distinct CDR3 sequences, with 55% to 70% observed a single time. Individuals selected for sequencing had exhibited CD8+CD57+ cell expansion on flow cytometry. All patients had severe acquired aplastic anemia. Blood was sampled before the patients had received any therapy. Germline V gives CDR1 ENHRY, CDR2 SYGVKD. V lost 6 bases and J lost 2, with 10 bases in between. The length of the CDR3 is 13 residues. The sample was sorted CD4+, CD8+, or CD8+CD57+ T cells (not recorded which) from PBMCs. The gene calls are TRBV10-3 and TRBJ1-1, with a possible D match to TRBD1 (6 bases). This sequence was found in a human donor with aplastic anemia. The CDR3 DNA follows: TGTGCCATCAGGGAGGACAGCAACACTGAAGCTTTCTTT. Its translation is CAIREDSNTEAFF.